This record looks at one T cell receptor beta chain sequence and its context. Its antigen is unidentified. With V trimmed by 10 bases and J by 3 bases, 9 bases remained unmatched. This CDR3 region has 14 residues. The germline CDR1 and CDR2 sequences are SNHLY and FYNNEI. The protocol was immunoSEQ multiplex PCR, while the TCRdb copy is restricted to in-frame clones and leaves out a portion. The table includes fewer than 30,000 clones, 86% detected once. This record comes from a study of T cells in narcolepsy. Study background: Healthy controls were enrolled alongside patients with narcolepsy type 1 or type 2.

Findings of the study overall: Comparing one patient's CSF and blood CD4+ clonotypes highlighted HCRT- and TRIB2-specific autoreactive clonotypes.

Sequenced: CD45RA- memory CD4+ T cells from PBMCs. This TCR was recovered from a human donor with narcolepsy. The chain links TRBV2 to TRBJ1-3; TRBD1 aligns across 7 bases. CDR3 sequence: CAIEASGGGNTIYF. CDR3 bases: TGTGCCATCGAAGCGTCAGGGGGTGGAAACACCATATATTTT.